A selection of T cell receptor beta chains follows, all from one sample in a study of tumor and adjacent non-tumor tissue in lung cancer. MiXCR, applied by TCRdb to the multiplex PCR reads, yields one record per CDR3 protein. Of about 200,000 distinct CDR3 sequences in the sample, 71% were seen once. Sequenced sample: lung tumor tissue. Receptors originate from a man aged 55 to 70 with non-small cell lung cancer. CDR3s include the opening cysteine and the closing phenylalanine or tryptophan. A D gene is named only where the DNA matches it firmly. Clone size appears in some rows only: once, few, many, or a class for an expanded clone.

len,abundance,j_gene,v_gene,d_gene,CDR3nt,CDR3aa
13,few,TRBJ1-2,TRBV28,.,TGTGCCAGCAGTTTAAGTACAGCTAATGGCTACACCTTC,CASSLSTANGYTF
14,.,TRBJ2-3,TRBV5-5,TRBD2,TGTGCCAGCAGCTACCTAGCGGAGCCGGATACGCAGTATTTT,CASSYLAEPDTQYF
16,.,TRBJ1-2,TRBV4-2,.,TGTGCCAGCAGCCTTAAAACTGGGGGGGCTAGGGATGGTTACACCTTC,CASSLKTGGARDGYTF
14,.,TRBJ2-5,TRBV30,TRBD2,TGTGCCTGGAATCCCGCTAGCGGCCAAGAGACCCAGTACTTC,CAWNPASGQETQYF
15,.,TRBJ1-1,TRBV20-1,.,TGCAGTGCTAGTGAACAGGGAGTGAAGAACATTGAAGCTTTCTTT,CSASEQGVKNIEAFF
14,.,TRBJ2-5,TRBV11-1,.,TGTGCCGGCAGCTCTACACCGGGTAGAGAGACCCAGTACTTC,CAGSSTPGRETQYF
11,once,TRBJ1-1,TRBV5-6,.,TGTGCCAGCAGCTGGAACACTGAAGCCTTCTTT,CASSWNTEAFF
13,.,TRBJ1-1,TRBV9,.,TGTGCCAGCAGCAAGACAGGGAACACTGAAGCTTTCTTT,CASSKTGNTEAFF
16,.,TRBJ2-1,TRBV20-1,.,TGCAGTGCTAGAGATCACGCGAGAGGGCACTTCAATGAGCAGTTCTTC,CSARDHARGHFNEQFF
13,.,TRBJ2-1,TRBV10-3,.,TGTGCCATCAGTGAGTATGTGGTTCTTGAGCAGTTCTTC,CAISEYVVLEQFF
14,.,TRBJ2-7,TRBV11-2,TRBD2,TGTACCAGCAGCCTTCAGACTAGCGAGAGAGAGCAGTACTTC,CTSSLQTSEREQYF
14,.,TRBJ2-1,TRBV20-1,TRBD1,TGCAGTGCTAGTCTGAAACAGGGGTGGGTTGAGCAGTTCTTC,CSASLKQGWVEQFF
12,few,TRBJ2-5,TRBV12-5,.,TGTGCTAGTGGTTTGGTTGGGGAGACCCAGTACTTC,CASGLVGETQYF
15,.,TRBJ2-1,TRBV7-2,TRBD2,TGTGCCAGGACCACGGGAGGGACTAGTTACGGTGAGCAGTTCTTC,CARTTGGTSYGEQFF
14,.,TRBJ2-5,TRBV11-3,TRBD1,TGTGCCAGCGGACCGAGACAGGGCAGAGTGACCCAGTACTTC,CASGPRQGRVTQYF
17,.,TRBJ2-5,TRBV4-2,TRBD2,TGTGCCAGCAGCCTGGGGACAAGCGGGGGCCTGGGGGAGACCCAGTACTTC,CASSLGTSGGLGETQYF
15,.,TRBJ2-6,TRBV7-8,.,TGTGCCAGCAGCACACCGGGGTCTGGGACCAACGTCCTGACTTTC,CASSTPGSGTNVLTF
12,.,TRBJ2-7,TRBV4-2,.,TGTGTCAGCAGCCCCGACAGTCGCGAGCAGTACTTC,CVSSPDSREQYF
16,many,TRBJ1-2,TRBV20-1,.,TGCAGTGCTAGAGATGGAGCGCGGACAGATGACTATGGCTACACCTTC,CSARDGARTDDYGYTF
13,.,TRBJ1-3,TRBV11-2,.,TGTGCCACCAAGCTTGGTACTGGAAACACCATATATTTT,CATKLGTGNTIYF
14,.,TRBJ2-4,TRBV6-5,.,TGTGTCAGCAGTTACTCAGGCAGGGGTAACATTCAGTACTTC,CVSSYSGRGNIQYF
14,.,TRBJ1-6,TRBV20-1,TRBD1,TGCAGTGCTAGCCTTGACAGGGTCGGTTCACCCCTCCACTTT,CSASLDRVGSPLHF
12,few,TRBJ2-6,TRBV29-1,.,TGCAGCGTTGACTCTGGGGTCAACGTCCTGACTTTC,CSVDSGVNVLTF
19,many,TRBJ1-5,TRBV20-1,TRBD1,TGCAGTGCTCTCTCCCTAAAGGGACAGGGTTCAAGGGGCAATCAGCCCCAGCATTTT,CSALSLKGQGSRGNQPQHF
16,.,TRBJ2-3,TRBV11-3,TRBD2,TGTGCCAGCAGCTTACAAGCGGGGGGCCGCACAGATACTCAGTATTTT,CASSLQAGGRTDTQYF
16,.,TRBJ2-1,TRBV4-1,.,TGCGTCAGCAGCCAAGAAAGCGCCGGGCAGGTAACTGAGCAGTTCTTC,CVSSQESAGQVTEQFF
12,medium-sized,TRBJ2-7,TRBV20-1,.,TGCAGTGCTAAGGTCGGCCCCTACGAGCAGTACTTC,CSAKVGPYEQYF
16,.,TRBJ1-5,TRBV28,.,TGTGCCAGCTGGGGGGAACTGGGTGATATCAAACAGCCCCAGCATTTT,CASWGELGDIKQPQHF
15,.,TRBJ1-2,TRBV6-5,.,TGTGCCAGCAGAAGGACAGTGGGGTATAACTATGGCTACACCTTC,CASRRTVGYNYGYTF
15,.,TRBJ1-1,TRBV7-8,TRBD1,TGTGCCAGCAGCTTCCCACAGGGGCAGTTATCGGTAGCTTTCTTT,CASSFPQGQLSVAFF
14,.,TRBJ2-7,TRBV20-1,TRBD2,TGCAGTGCCAGAACTAGCGGGAGGGCTTACGGGCAGTACTTC,CSARTSGRAYGQYF
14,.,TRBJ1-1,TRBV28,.,TGTGCCAGCATCCCGCCAGGTGGCAACACTGAAGCTTTCTTT,CASIPPGGNTEAFF
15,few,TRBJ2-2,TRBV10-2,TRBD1,TGCGCCAGCAGAGTCGGGACAGCCCGCACCGGGGAGCTGTTTTTT,CASRVGTARTGELFF
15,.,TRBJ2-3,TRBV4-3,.,TGCGCCAGCAGCCCCGCTTGGCCTGTTCCAGATATGCAGTATTTT,CASSPAWPVPDMQYF
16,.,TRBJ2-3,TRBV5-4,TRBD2,TGTGCTAGCAGGCTACTAGCGGGGGGGCCTGCAAATACGCAGTATTTT,CASRLLAGGPANTQYF
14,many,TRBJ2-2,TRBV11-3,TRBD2,TGTGCCAGCAGCTTAGCGGGGGGAACCGGGGAGCTGTTTTTT,CASSLAGGTGELFF
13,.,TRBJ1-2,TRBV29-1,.,TGCAGCATTGAAGCGGTACGACTGGGTGGCTACACCTTC,CSIEAVRLGGYTF
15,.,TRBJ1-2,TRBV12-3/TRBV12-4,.,TGTGCCAGCAGTTTGGTCCAGAGCCACGGCTATGGCTACACCTTC,CASSLVQSHGYGYTF
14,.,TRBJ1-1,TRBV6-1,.,TGTGCCAGCAGTGAAAGCAGATCGCGAGGGATAGCTTTCTTT,CASSESRSRGIAFF
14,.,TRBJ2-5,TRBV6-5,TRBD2,TGTGCCAGCAGCCGGGGGGTGAGGCAAGAGACCCAGTATTTC,CASSRGVRQETQYF
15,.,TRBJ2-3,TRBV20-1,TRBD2,TGTAGTGCTAATCAGCTAGCGGGGAGGCGTGGTACGCAGTATTTT,CSANQLAGRRGTQYF
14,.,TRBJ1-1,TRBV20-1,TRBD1,TGCAGTGCTACAGGACAGGGCCTGAACACTGAAGCTTCCTTT,CSATGQGLNTEASF
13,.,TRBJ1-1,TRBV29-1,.,TGCTGCGTCGGACAAGGGGGGAGCACTGAAGCTTTCTTT,CCVGQGGSTEAFF
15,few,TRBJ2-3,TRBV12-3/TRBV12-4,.,TGTGCCAGCAGTCCCTCAGGCTATGAGACAGATACGCAGTATTTT,CASSPSGYETDTQYF
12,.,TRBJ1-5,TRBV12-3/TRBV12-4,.,TGTGCCAGCAGTTTGGAAGTCCAGCCCCAGCATTTT,CASSLEVQPQHF